This T cell receptor beta chain was retrieved from a study of control samples from healthy donors and cancer patients. The repertoire was sequenced with immunoSEQ multiplex PCR; TCRdb's copy has only in-frame clones and lacks some. Among about 150,000 clones listed, roughly 94% were seen once. The receptor comes from a man aged 40-50 years in good health. Source material: blood.

CDR3 DNA: TGTGCCAGCAGCACCACCGACGTTCCTGCCTATGGCTACACCTTC. Encoded protein: CASSTTDVPAYGYTF. This chain connects TRBV7-9 to TRBJ1-2; D not resolved. CDR1 is SEHNR, CDR2 FQNEAQ, per germline (reference sequence). Trimming cost V 5 bases and J 4 bases, with 17 bases left between them. This CDR3 is 15 amino acids long.